The following is a T cell receptor (beta chain) sequence with its context. This entry is derived from a study of blood T cell repertoires in COVID-19. Study context: Samples of COVID-19 (acute and convalescent) were obtained from the United States, Italy and Spain. PBMCs, B-cell-depleted T cells, or T cells were the source of the cDNA or gDNA that made up the material.

Generated by immunoSEQ multiplex PCR, the TCRdb table keeps only in-frame clones and is missing some. The table has 120,000 or so clones, around 91% seen once. Source material: peripheral blood. The receptor's source is a woman in her fifties or sixties with COVID-19, enrolled during active disease.

The CDR3 spells CASSLTEGVSYNEQFF. CDR3 nucleotides: TGCGCCAGCAGCCTGACAGAGGGGGTATCCTACAATGAGCAGTTCTTC. The chain is built from TRBV5-1 and TRBJ2-1; D perhaps matches TRBD1 (6 bases). Germline lookup yields CDR1 SGHRS and CDR2 YFSETQ. The CDR3 spans 16 residues. Trimming left V 4 bases short and J 1 base short, with 15 bases between.